This T cell receptor (beta chain) was captured by sequencing in a study of blood T cells in healthy people across ages. Study outcomes and limitations: Aged donors had fewer naive CD4+ cells and lower diversity than long-lived donors.

A J-beta primer mix and a sample-barcoded 5' primer were used in a second PCR of roughly 6 to 11 cycles. TCRdb ran MiXCR on the 5' RACE reads and lists one entry per CDR3 protein. This table has roughly 680,000 distinct CDR3 sequences, 40% to 65% appearing once. With respect to this clonotype: Its antigen is unidentified.

The CDR3 totals 15 residues. The germline CDR1 and CDR2 sequences are MNHEY and SVGAGI. Trimming cost V 4 bases and J 2 bases; bases outside gene matches: 5. V gene TRBV6-5 combines with J gene TRBJ2-3; 8 bases align to TRBD2. The clonotype was recovered from an elderly woman in good health. Source material: blood. The CDR3 loop reads CASSSWTSNTDTQYF. DNA for the CDR3: TGTGCCAGCAGTTCCTGGACTAGCAACACAGATACGCAGTATTTT.